This note documents a single T cell receptor (beta chain) sequence. Only a few counts were recorded for this clonotype. Its antigen is unknown. No base quality information exists; no much larger clone differs at one position. The time point label for this specimen denotes: pre-sensitization, week 0. This specimen's treatment or condition label, per the study, means: therapeutic diphenylcyclopropenone sensitization with weekly scalp DPC. Total RNA was extracted from unfractionated whole blood collected in Tempus Blood RNA tubes. At every patch-test visit, the blood draw took place before the patch test was put on. Patients were considered eligible if aged 18 to 70, diagnosed with alopecia and deemed suitable for DPC therapy, and patients were excluded if pregnant. This entry belongs to a study of human T cells and chemical hapten exposure (dated by TCRdb to about 2021). In the study overall: For sensitization, 2% DPC in acetone was applied to an approximately 2 cm by approximately 2 cm area of upper inner arm skin. From each blood RNA sample, both TCR alpha and TCR beta chains were sequenced. The study tracked peripheral blood TCR repertoire changes in vivo during primary and secondary sensitization to the hapten diphenylcyclopropenone (DPC) in alopecia patients. Patients additionally received weekly therapeutic DPC doses to the scalp throughout the roughly 24-week study period. Libraries were combined into a pool for sequencing, and differences in TCR yield between samples came mainly from small differences in library volumes within the pool. For TCR sequencing, blood came from twenty-nine alopecia patients at anywhere from one to four time points (pre-sensitization, 2, 6 and 24 weeks). Patch testing was done on the upper back using Finn chambers containing 0.01% DPC, and results were scored after 6 days according to International Contact Dermatitis Research Group standards. Blood samples were taken from patients before sensitization (week 0) and then at 2, 6 and about 24 weeks after DPC sensitization. Alopecia areata with under or over 50% scalp involvement, alopecia totalis and alopecia universalis were represented in the patient cohort, which was mostly female.

The germline V gene (reference sequence) specifies DFQATT as CDR1 and SNEGSKA as CDR2. At the junction V is shortened by 1 base and J by 7 bases, with 11 bases in between. The CDR3 runs 13 amino acids, cysteine and phenylalanine included. Solely the CDR3 DNA is kept, with 39 bases framed from the first base. The paper as a whole reports these results and caveats: No change with DPC sensitization was found in the number of TCRs above 1 in 1000 frequency, and no evidence of global repertoire structure alterations was found. Alopecia, a presumed autoimmune disease, was present in all patients, so the immune response of the patients might differ from that of healthy individuals. Expanded TCRs formed significantly more large CDR3 similarity clusters than pre-sensitization or healthy control sets, consistent with antigen-driven responses. After repeated subsampling, the strength of the expansion versus patch-test correlation and the threshold at which it became significant changed. Patch test score was positively correlated with the number of PT1 expanded TCRs, with significance at thresholds 8, 16 and 32 but not at 4.

The library relied on RACE. Sequencing was carried out with a NextSeq 500. During library preparation, unique molecular identifiers were attached to individual cDNA molecules so that TCRs could be counted in a quantitative, reproducible way. In the authors' own workflow: The median number of TCRs per sample was roughly 98,000, ranging from roughly 20,000 to 690,600. V, J and CDR3 annotation of the TCR reads was performed with the Decombinator software suite. To make PS versus PT1 abundance plots, every sample was subsampled to the same number of TCRs (28,000). Expanded TCRs were defined as absent before sensitization and observed at least eight times at the 2-week time point. Using fastp at Q25 and MiXCR, TCRdb reprocessed the public reads and kept productive beta chains. Rows are combined by CDR3 protein, so each entry shows the most common genes and DNA. The V and J calls and clone size are TCRdb's, not the authors'. The sample contains tens of thousands of distinct CDR3 sequences, around 12% of them found a single time. Jointly, the top ten make up around 2% of the sample.

In this chain, TRBV20-1 is recombined with TRBJ2-1; a weak D assignment points to TRBD1 (6 bases agree). This TCR came from a woman in her forties with alopecia areata. Some clones in this sample may be carry-over from other donors' samples. This sample comprised whole blood, obtained in connection with sensitization to the hapten diphenylcyclopropenone (DPC). For the CDR3, the sequence is CSARGRGGNEQFF. The sequenced DNA: TGCAGTGCTAGAGGACGAGGGGGAAATGAGCAGTTCTTC.